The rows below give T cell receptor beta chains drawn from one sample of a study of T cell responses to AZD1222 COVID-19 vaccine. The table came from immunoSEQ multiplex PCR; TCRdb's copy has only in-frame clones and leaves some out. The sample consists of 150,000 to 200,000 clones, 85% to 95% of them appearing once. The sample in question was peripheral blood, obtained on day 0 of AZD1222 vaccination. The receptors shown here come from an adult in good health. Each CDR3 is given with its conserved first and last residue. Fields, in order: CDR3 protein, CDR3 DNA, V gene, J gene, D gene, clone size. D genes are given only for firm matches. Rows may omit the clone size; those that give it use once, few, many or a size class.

CDR3: CASSRSGSNTQYF
DNA: TGCGCCAGCAGCCGGTCCGGTTCAAATACGCAGTATTTT
V: TRBV5-1
J: TRBJ2-3
D: NA
size: NA

CDR3: CASSLGLAGGQETQYF
DNA: TGTGCCAGCAGCTTAGGACTAGCGGGGGGGCAGGAGACCCAGTACTTC
V: TRBV5-4
J: TRBJ2-5
D: TRBD2
size: NA

CDR3: CASRVPQANEKLFF
DNA: TGTGCCAGCAGAGTACCGCAGGCAAATGAAAAACTGTTTTTT
V: TRBV2
J: TRBJ1-4
D: NA
size: NA

CDR3: CASSLVGLAGYEQYF
DNA: TGTGCCAGCAGCTTAGTAGGTCTAGCGGGATACGAGCAGTACTTC
V: TRBV7-9
J: TRBJ2-7
D: TRBD2
size: NA

CDR3: CASSQGGSHEQYF
DNA: TGCGCCAGCAGCCAGGGGGGCTCTCACGAGCAGTACTTC
V: TRBV5-1
J: TRBJ2-7
D: NA
size: once

CDR3: CASSQVIVGTGRTGNTIYF
DNA: TGCGCCAGCAGCCAAGTCATCGTAGGGACCGGGAGAACTGGAAACACCATATATTTT
V: TRBV4-1
J: TRBJ1-3
D: NA
size: NA

CDR3: CASSLVPATSSYNSPLHF
DNA: TGTGCCAGCAGCTTAGTCCCCGCAACGAGCTCCTATAATTCACCCCTCCACTTT
V: TRBV7-8
J: TRBJ1-6
D: NA
size: NA

CDR3: CASSRTGLLGSGANVLTF
DNA: TGTGCCAGCAGTCGGACGGGACTTTTGGGCTCTGGGGCCAACGTCCTGACTTTC
V: TRBV6-6
J: TRBJ2-6
D: NA
size: NA

CDR3: CASSQEIWGAEQYF
DNA: TGCGCCAGCAGCCAAGAGATTTGGGGGGCCGAGCAGTACTTC
V: TRBV4-3
J: TRBJ2-7
D: NA
size: once

CDR3: CATSRVSGGTEAFF
DNA: TGTGCCACCAGCAGAGTATCCGGGGGCACTGAAGCTTTCTTT
V: TRBV15
J: TRBJ1-1
D: NA
size: NA

CDR3: CASSYGSTDTQYF
DNA: TGTGCCAGCAGCTACGGTAGCACAGATACGCAGTATTTT
V: TRBV7-2
J: TRBJ2-3
D: NA
size: NA

CDR3: CSAPRERAFF
DNA: TGCAGCGCTCCCAGGGAGAGGGCTTTCTTT
V: TRBV20-1
J: TRBJ1-1
D: NA
size: NA

CDR3: CASSLEQGSTEAFF
DNA: TGCGCCAGCAGCTTGGAACAGGGTAGTACTGAAGCTTTCTTT
V: TRBV5-1
J: TRBJ1-1
D: NA
size: NA

CDR3: CALGPGGARFSPLHF
DNA: TGTGCCCTCGGGCCAGGGGGCGCGAGGTTTTCACCCCTCCACTTT
V: TRBV21-1
J: TRBJ1-6
D: NA
size: NA

CDR3: CASSYTQGAAKNIQYF
DNA: TGTGCCAGCAGTTATACACAGGGGGCTGCCAAAAACATTCAGTACTTC
V: TRBV28
J: TRBJ2-4
D: TRBD1
size: NA

CDR3: CASSYSVPTDTQYF
DNA: TGTGCCAGCAGCTATAGTGTACCCACAGATACGCAGTATTTT
V: TRBV5-4
J: TRBJ2-3
D: NA
size: NA

CDR3: CASSEALRVQPQHF
DNA: TGTGCCAGCAGTGAAGCGCTTCGTGTACAGCCCCAGCATTTT
V: TRBV2
J: TRBJ1-5
D: NA
size: NA